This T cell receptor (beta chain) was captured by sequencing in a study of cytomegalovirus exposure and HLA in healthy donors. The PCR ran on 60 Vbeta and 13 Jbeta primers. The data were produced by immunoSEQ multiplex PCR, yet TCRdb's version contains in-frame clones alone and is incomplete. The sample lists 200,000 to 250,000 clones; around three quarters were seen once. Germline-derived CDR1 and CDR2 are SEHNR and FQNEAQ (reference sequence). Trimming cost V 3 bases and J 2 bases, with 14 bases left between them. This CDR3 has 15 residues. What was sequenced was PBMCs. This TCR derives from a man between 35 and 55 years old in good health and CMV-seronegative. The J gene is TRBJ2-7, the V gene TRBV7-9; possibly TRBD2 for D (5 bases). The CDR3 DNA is TGTGCCAGCAGCTTCTTCAGCTGGGAGACCTACGAGCAGTACTTC. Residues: CASSFFSWETYEQYF. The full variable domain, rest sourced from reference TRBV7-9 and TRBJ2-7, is DTGVSQNPRHKITKRGQNVTFRCDPISEHNRLYWYRQTLGQGPEFLTYFQNEAQLEKSRLLSDRFSAERPKGSFSTLEIQRTEQGDSAMYLCASSFFSWETYEQYFGPGTRLTVT.